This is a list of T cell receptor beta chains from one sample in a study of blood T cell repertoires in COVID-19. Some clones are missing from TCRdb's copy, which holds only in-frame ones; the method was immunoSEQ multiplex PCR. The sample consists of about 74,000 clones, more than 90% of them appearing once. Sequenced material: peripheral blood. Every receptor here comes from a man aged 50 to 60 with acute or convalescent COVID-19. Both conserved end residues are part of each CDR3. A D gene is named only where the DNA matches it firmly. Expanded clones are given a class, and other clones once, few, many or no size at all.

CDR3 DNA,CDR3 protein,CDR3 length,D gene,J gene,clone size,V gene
TGTGCCAGCAGCCTGCACAGGGCTTCACCCCTCCACTTT,CASSLHRASPLHF,13,.,TRBJ1-6,.,TRBV27
TGTGCCAGCAGTTTAACCACAGGGGGGAACCAAGAGACCCAGTACTTC,CASSLTTGGNQETQYF,16,TRBD1,TRBJ2-5,.,TRBV28
TGTGCCAGCTCACTTGTACAGATCAAAGAGACCCAGTACTTC,CASSLVQIKETQYF,14,.,TRBJ2-5,.,TRBV18
TGCGCCAGCAGTGAGACAGGGGGTAGGGAGACCCAGTACTTC,CASSETGGRETQYF,14,TRBD1,TRBJ2-5,once,TRBV10-2
TGCGCCAGCAGCTTGGTGGGACAACTCCGGGATACGCAGTATTTT,CASSLVGQLRDTQYF,15,.,TRBJ2-3,.,TRBV5-1
TGTGCCAGCAGGGACATCGGTTCATCCTCTGGAAACACCATATATTTT,CASRDIGSSSGNTIYF,16,.,TRBJ1-3,.,TRBV2
TGTGCCAGCAGCCACCTACTCAGGCCGCACGACCACTGGAACACCGGGGAGCTGTTTTTT,CASSHLLRPHDHWNTGELFF,20,.,TRBJ2-2,.,TRBV21-1
TGCGCCAGCAGCTCCACAGGGGAAGGGGGCTACACCTTC,CASSSTGEGGYTF,13,TRBD1,TRBJ1-2,.,TRBV5-1
TGTGCCAGCAGTTACGGGGGCAGGGGGCGCCTAAGTGACGAGCAGTACTTC,CASSYGGRGRLSDEQYF,17,TRBD1,TRBJ2-7,.,TRBV6-2/TRBV6-3
TGTGCCAGCAGCAAAGGACACAGGGATCACACCTTC,CASSKGHRDHTF,12,.,TRBJ1-2,.,TRBV21-1
TGTGCCAGCAGTTACTCGATACAGGGGTCCCAGCATTTT,CASSYSIQGSQHF,13,TRBD1,TRBJ1-5,.,TRBV6-5